These 27 T cell receptor beta chains came from one sample sequenced in a study of blood T cell repertoires in COVID-19. Here immunoSEQ multiplex PCR was the method, and the copy in TCRdb shows in-frame clones only, minus some. The sample includes about 250,000 clones, around nine tenths of them seen just once. The source material was peripheral blood. The receptors stem from a man older than 75 with acute or convalescent COVID-19.

The chain joins TRBV19 to TRBJ1-5, with D possibly matching TRBD1 (6 bases). The CDR3 is 16 residues long. The V gene lost 4 bases and the J gene lost 0 bases, with 13 bases spanning the gap. The germline CDR1 and CDR2 sequences are LNHDA and SQIVND (reference sequence). CDR3 DNA: TGTGCCAGTAGTACCATCACAGGGAATAGCAATCAGCCCCAGCATTTT. Protein sequence: CASSTITGNSNQPQHF.

The chain joins TRBV2 to TRBJ1-5; D not certain. Germline V gene lookup returns CDR1 SNHLY and CDR2 FYNNEI. CDR3 length: 14 residues. V shed 2 bases and J shed 3 bases, with 8 bases lying between them. The CDR3 coding sequence is TGTGCCAGCAGTGAAAATGGCCTCAATCAGCCCCAGCATTTT. Residues: CASSENGLNQPQHF.

The chain combines TRBV28 with TRBJ1-1, with 8 bases fitting TRBD1. The V gene's germline CDR1 is MDHEN and CDR2 SYDVKM. The CDR3 consists of 12 residues. J was trimmed by 10 bases and V by 7 bases; bases with no gene match: 8. The CDR3 nucleotides read TGTGCCAGCACCTTAGGACAGGGTGTAGCTTTCTTT. The encoded protein is CASTLGQGVAFF.

The rearrangement joins TRBV12-3 or TRBV12-4 to TRBJ1-2, with 8 bases that match TRBD1. The CDR3 is 13 residues long. V lost 5 bases and J lost 4; bases outside the gene matches: 3. This chain's CDR3 is CASSLGTGYGYTF. CDR3 bases: TGTGCCAGCAGTCTCGGGACAGGCTATGGCTACACCTTC.

The chain uses TRBV4-2 and TRBJ2-1, with 12 bases aligning to TRBD2. The CDR3 sequence is 16 residues long. Germline loops: CDR1 LGHNA, CDR2 YNFKEQ. The ends lost 4 bases at V and 6 bases at J; junction bases unmatched: 7. The CDR3 sequence: CASSRRLAGELNEQFF. The CDR3 coding sequence is TGTGCCAGCAGCCGCCGACTAGCGGGAGAACTCAATGAGCAGTTCTTC.

This clone was recorded once. This chain connects TRBV24-1 to TRBJ2-1, with 11 bases that match TRBD2. V lost 3 bases to trimming and J lost 3 bases; unmatched junction nucleotides: 6. The CDR3 totals 17 residues. Germline CDR1 is KGHDR and CDR2 is SFDVKD. The CDR3 DNA is TGTGCCACCAGTGATCCGGGGACTAGCGGCAACTACAATGAGCAGTTCTTC. This codes for CATSDPGTSGNYNEQFF.

The chain combines TRBV29-1 with TRBJ1-2, with 9 positions matching TRBD1. Germline V gene data show CDR1 as SQVTM and CDR2 as ANQGSEA. This CDR3 has 11 residues. V gave up 4 bases and J gave up 8 bases; unmatched junction bases: 2. The CDR3 region has the DNA TGCAGCGTTGCGGGACAGGGAGGCTACACCTTC. It codes for CSVAGQGGYTF. Based on the CDR3 plus reference TRBV29-1 and TRBJ1-2, the full variable domain is SAVISQKPSRDICQRGTSLTIQCQVDSQVTMMFWYRQQPGQSLTLIATANQGSEATYESGFVIDKFPISRPNLTFSTLTVSNMSPEDSSIYLCSVAGQGGYTFGSGTRLTVV.

The V gene is TRBV5-1, the J gene TRBJ2-1, with 7 bases that match TRBD1. Trimming removed 3 bases from V and 8 bases from J; junction bases left unmatched: 11. Germline V gene sequence: CDR1 SGHRS, CDR2 YFSETQ. The CDR3 totals 15 residues. The CDR3, as DNA: TGCGCCAGCAGCTCAGGGACAGCGGCACAATATGAGCAGTTCTTC. This codes for CASSSGTAAQYEQFF.

This chain links TRBV6-5 with TRBJ2-3; TRBD2 matches at 7 bases. The CDR3 length is 15 residues. The germline gives CDR1 MNHEY, CDR2 SVGAGI. J was trimmed by 2 bases and V by 6 bases; bases with no gene match: 8. CDR3 amino acids: CASRDGTTTTDTQYF. The CDR3, as DNA: TGTGCCAGCAGAGACGGGACTACCACCACAGATACGCAGTATTTT.

The chain links TRBV19 to TRBJ1-2; D is ambiguous. The CDR3 is made up of 13 amino acids. Looked up from germline, CDR1 is LNHDA and CDR2 is SQIVND (reference sequence). Deletions cut 8 bases from V and 0 bases from J, with 10 bases between. Written as DNA, the CDR3 is TGTGCCAGTGAACTTGAAGCTAACTATGGCTACACCTTC. Translation gives CASELEANYGYTF.

The chain has TRBV6-5 and TRBJ2-5; D may be TRBD1 (5 bases). Germline CDR1 reads MNHEY; CDR2 reads SVGAGI. V shed 5 bases and J shed 2 bases, with 9 bases lying between them. This CDR3 has 13 amino acids. The CDR3 DNA reads TGTGCCAGCAGTAGGGGCATGCAAGAGACCCAGTACTTC. Protein product: CASSRGMQETQYF.

The V gene is TRBV19, the J gene TRBJ1-5; 8 bases map to TRBD1. The CDR3 totals 15 residues. Looked up from germline, CDR1 is LNHDA and CDR2 is SQIVND (reference sequence). J lost 1 base, V lost 4 bases, and 3 bases had no gene match. The CDR3, as DNA: TGTGCCAGTAGTACAACAGGGGGGAGCAATCAGCCCCAGCATTTT. Translated: CASSTTGGSNQPQHF.

This clone showed up just a few times. This chain uses TRBV18 with TRBJ1-2; no definite D call. Germline-derived CDR1 and CDR2 are KGHSH and LQKENI. The V end lost 2 bases, the J end lost 2 bases, and 9 bases lay between the germline ends. The CDR3 extends over 14 amino acids. The CDR3 DNA reads TGTGCCAGCTCACCAGAGGGTCTAAACTATGGCTACACCTTC. As protein: CASSPEGLNYGYTF.

This chain uses TRBV9 with TRBJ2-2; tentative D call: TRBD1 (6 bases). The CDR3 is 14 amino acids. Germline assignment: CDR1 SGDLS and CDR2 YYNGEE. Between the trimmed V and J ends, which lost 2 bases and 7 bases, there was a span of 12 bases. The CDR3, as DNA: TGTGCCAGCAGCGTCCAACAGGGTGACGGGGAGCTGTTTTTT. Its protein product is CASSVQQGDGELFF.

This chain uses TRBV14 with TRBJ2-1; TRBD2 is a possible D gene (6 bases). Trimming removed 4 bases at V and 9 bases at J, with 10 bases between. Germline values: CDR1 SGHDN, CDR2 FVKESK. CDR3 length equals 12 residues. The CDR3, as DNA: TGTGCCAGCAGCCCTTGGGGAGGTGAGCAGTTCTTC. Its translation: CASSPWGGEQFF. The full variable domain, with the rest looked up from reference TRBV14 and TRBJ2-1, is EAGVTQFPSHSVIEKGQTVTLRCDPISGHDNLYWYRRVMGKEIKFLLHFVKESKQDESGMPNNRFLAERTGGTYSTLKVQPAELEDSGVYFCASSPWGGEQFFGPGTRLTVL.

The rearrangement links TRBV19 to TRBJ1-5; no firm D call. V was pared by 1 base and J by 3 bases, with 4 bases between. Per germline, CDR1 LNHDA and CDR2 SQIVND (reference sequence). The CDR3 runs 13 residues. This CDR3 is CASSIGVNQPQHF. Here the CDR3 DNA reads TGTGCCAGTAGTATAGGAGTCAATCAGCCCCAGCATTTT.

The rearrangement links TRBV7-2 to TRBJ1-1; D is unclear. The CDR3 length is 14 residues. Germline V CDR1 and CDR2: SGHTA, FQGNSA. Trimming took off 1 base at V and 4 bases at J, with 10 bases between the two ends. DNA for the CDR3: TGTGCCAGCAGCTTAGGACGCGGGAGCACTGAAGCTTTCTTT. This codes for CASSLGRGSTEAFF.

The gene calls are TRBV29-1 and TRBJ1-2; 8 bases match TRBD1. CDR3 length: 15 residues. V shed 5 bases and J 0 bases; nucleotides not matched to a gene: 8. Germline V lookup: CDR1 SQVTM, CDR2 ANQGSEA. The CDR3 sequence: CSVLGTGSTNYGYTF. CDR3 sequence (DNA): TGCAGCGTTTTAGGGACAGGATCTACTAACTATGGCTACACCTTC.

The J gene is TRBJ2-2, the V gene TRBV28, with D hard to call. Germline lookup yields CDR1 MDHEN and CDR2 SYDVKM. V lost 6 bases to trimming and J lost 4 bases, with 6 bases between them. The CDR3 runs to 12 residues. The DNA of the CDR3 is TGTGCCAGCAGGTCGGGCACCGGGGAGCTGTTTTTT. Translation: CASRSGTGELFF.

The chain is built from TRBV2 and TRBJ2-7, with 7 bases fitting TRBD1. This CDR3 contains 16 residues. Germline values: CDR1 SNHLY, CDR2 FYNNEI. Trimming removed 6 bases from V and 0 bases from J; junction bases left unmatched: 11. CDR3 sequence: CASRRSGAGGSYEQYF. CDR3 in DNA: TGTGCCAGCAGGAGGAGTGGGGCAGGGGGCTCCTACGAGCAGTACTTC.

This chain connects TRBV21-1 to TRBJ2-3; TRBD2 is taken as the D call from the table, unchecked against the DNA. TRBV21-1 is flagged as a pseudogene. This CDR3 has 19 residues. The CDR3 DNA reads as TGTGCCAGCAGCAAAGAAGGACCTAGCGGGGGGGTCTTCACAGATACGCAGTATTTT. Amino acid sequence: CASSKEGPSGGVFTDTQYF.

V usage is TRBV25-1 and J usage is TRBJ1-6; 8 bases agree with TRBD1. J gave up 7 bases and V 4 bases, and 0 bases lay outside the gene matches. This CDR3 spans 13 amino acids. Germline CDR1 is MGHDK and CDR2 is SYGVNS. The DNA for the CDR3 is TGTGCCAGCAGTGGACAGGGGAATTCACCCCTCCACTTT. It codes for CASSGQGNSPLHF.

This clone occurred a few times. The CDR3 region is CASRGLAGAQFHEQFF. The CDR3 DNA follows: TGTGCCAGCAGGGGACTAGCGGGAGCCCAATTCCATGAGCAGTTCTTC. The V and J genes are TRBV6-6 and TRBJ2-1; 14 bases are shared with TRBD2. CDR1 is MNHNY and CDR2 is SVGAGI in the germline V gene (reference sequence). The CDR3 is made up of 16 amino acids. The V and J ends lost 6 bases and 8 bases, in that order; junction bases with no gene match: 9.

Written as DNA, the CDR3 is TGTGCCAGCTCACCAGACGGCGACTTCGGGGTCACTGAAGCTTTCTTT. It encodes CASSPDGDFGVTEAFF. The chain carries TRBV18 and TRBJ1-1; D gene unclear. V was clipped by 2 bases and J by 4 bases, with 17 bases between them. Germline-derived CDR1 and CDR2 are KGHSH and LQKENI. CDR3 length: 16 residues.

The chain has TRBV14 and TRBJ2-4, with 9 nucleotides matching TRBD1. The CDR3 is made up of 20 amino acids. V lost 2 bases to trimming and J lost 5 bases; unmatched junction nucleotides: 19. Germline V gene sequence: CDR1 SGHDN, CDR2 FVKESK. The CDR3 sequence: CASSQMDRGPRTKDENIQYF. The CDR3 region has the DNA TGTGCCAGCAGCCAAATGGACAGGGGACCGCGGACCAAGGACGAAAACATTCAGTACTTC.

V is TRBV7-2 and J is TRBJ1-2; D is ambiguous. This CDR3 is 17 amino acids long. The V end lost 2 bases, the J end lost 4 bases, and 20 bases lay between the germline ends. Germline V CDR1 and CDR2: SGHTA, FQGNSA. CDR3 region: CASSLWGQRSGSYGYTF. CDR3 in DNA: TGTGCCAGCAGCTTATGGGGTCAGAGGAGTGGGAGCTATGGCTACACCTTC.

CDR3 amino acids: CASSPQGPGNTIYF. CDR3 nucleotide sequence: TGTGCCAGCTCACCCCAGGGGCCCGGAAACACCATATATTTT. The chain recombines TRBV18 with TRBJ1-3, with D possibly being TRBD1 (6 bases). The CDR3 is 14 residues long. V lost 3 bases and J lost 4, with 10 bases in between. Germline values: CDR1 KGHSH, CDR2 LQKENI.